A selection of T cell receptor beta chains follows, all from one sample in a study of regulatory T cells in long-lasting Graves disease. TCRdb independently ran MiXCR on the multiplex PCR reads; one entry per CDR3 protein. The data contain 350,000 to 500,000 distinct CDR3 sequences, 14% of them seen just once; the ten biggest clones take up more than 15%. This same sample was also part of a study on T cells in Graves' hyperthyroidism and ophthalmopathy.

Here the sequenced sample was peripheral blood mononuclear cells (PBMCs), taken at new diagnosis, from a patient treated with antithyroid drugs. The receptors were sampled from a woman in her 50s with Graves disease. The CDR3 runs from the conserved cysteine through the conserved F or W. The D gene is left open where the match is weak. Clone size is shown for a subset of rows, as once, few, many or a class of expanded clone.

CDR3 length: 16; J gene: TRBJ1-2; D gene: TRBD1; V gene: TRBV5-5; clone size: many; CDR3 protein: CASRKDRECLNYGYTF; CDR3 DNA: TGTGCCAGCAGAAAGGACAGGGAATGCCTTAACTATGGCTACACCTTC
CDR3 length: 16; J gene: TRBJ2-6; D gene: NA; V gene: TRBV6-4; clone size: NA; CDR3 protein: CASSANFYSGANVLTF; CDR3 DNA: TGTGCCAGCAGTGCGAACTTCTACTCTGGGGCCAACGTCCTGACTTTC
CDR3 length: 15; J gene: TRBJ2-7; D gene: TRBD2; V gene: TRBV10-3; clone size: NA; CDR3 protein: CAISGGGGSLYEQYF; CDR3 DNA: TGTGCCATCAGTGGGGGGGGAGGGTCCCTCTACGAGCAGTACTTC
CDR3 length: 17; J gene: TRBJ2-1; D gene: TRBD2; V gene: TRBV6-1; clone size: many; CDR3 protein: CASSEARFGRDLYEQFF; CDR3 DNA: TGTGCCAGCAGTGAAGCGCGCTTCGGGAGGGACTTGTATGAGCAGTTCTTC
CDR3 length: 15; J gene: TRBJ1-4; D gene: NA; V gene: TRBV28; clone size: many; CDR3 protein: CASSFRAGMVEKLFF; CDR3 DNA: TGTGCCAGCAGTTTCCGGGCGGGGATGGTTGAAAAACTGTTTTTT
CDR3 length: 13; J gene: TRBJ2-7; D gene: NA; V gene: TRBV3-1; clone size: many; CDR3 protein: CASSQAGAGEQYF; CDR3 DNA: TGTGCCAGCAGCCAAGCGGGAGCTGGGGAGCAGTACTTC
CDR3 length: 14; J gene: TRBJ2-5; D gene: NA; V gene: TRBV5-1; clone size: many; CDR3 protein: CASSPGGPGETQYF; CDR3 DNA: TGCGCCAGCAGCCCTGGGGGACCGGGGGAGACCCAGTACTTC
CDR3 length: 13; J gene: TRBJ1-1; D gene: NA; V gene: TRBV5-5; clone size: NA; CDR3 protein: CASLVYVNTEAFF; CDR3 DNA: TGTGCCAGCCTCGTTTACGTAAACACTGAAGCTTTCTTT
CDR3 length: 17; J gene: TRBJ2-3; D gene: TRBD2; V gene: TRBV27; clone size: NA; CDR3 protein: CASTQIIRAGVPDTQYF; CDR3 DNA: TGTGCCAGCACCCAAATTATTCGAGCGGGAGTGCCAGATACGCAGTATTTT
CDR3 length: 16; J gene: TRBJ2-1; D gene: NA; V gene: TRBV12-3/TRBV12-4; clone size: many; CDR3 protein: CASSFTGLGSYNEQFF; CDR3 DNA: TGTGCCAGCAGTTTCACGGGACTGGGCTCCTACAATGAGCAGTTCTTC
CDR3 length: 15; J gene: TRBJ1-6; D gene: NA; V gene: TRBV12-3/TRBV12-4; clone size: many; CDR3 protein: CASSFEFSANEPLHF; CDR3 DNA: TGTGCCAGCAGTTTTGAATTTTCTGCTAACGAACCCCTCCACTTT
CDR3 length: 15; J gene: TRBJ2-2; D gene: TRBD2; V gene: TRBV7-3; clone size: few; CDR3 protein: CASSGTSGRNGELFF; CDR3 DNA: TGTGCCAGCAGCGGGACTAGCGGGAGAAACGGGGAGCTGTTTTTT
CDR3 length: 14; J gene: TRBJ1-1; D gene: TRBD1; V gene: TRBV9; clone size: many; CDR3 protein: CASSDTGGETEAFF; CDR3 DNA: TGTGCCAGCAGCGACACAGGGGGCGAGACTGAAGCTTTCTTT
CDR3 length: 16; J gene: TRBJ1-1; D gene: NA; V gene: TRBV29-1; clone size: many; CDR3 protein: CSATSATGMAYTEAFF; CDR3 DNA: TGCAGCGCCACCTCAGCCACGGGGATGGCGTACACTGAAGCTTTCTTT
CDR3 length: 14; J gene: TRBJ1-1; D gene: NA; V gene: TRBV5-1; clone size: few; CDR3 protein: CASSRVLLDTEAFF; CDR3 DNA: TGCGCCAGCAGTAGGGTCCTATTAGACACTGAAGCTTTCTTT
CDR3 length: 15; J gene: TRBJ1-5; D gene: TRBD1; V gene: TRBV6-5; clone size: NA; CDR3 protein: CASSYGTGADQPQHF; CDR3 DNA: TGTGCCAGCAGTTACGGAACAGGGGCCGATCAGCCCCAGCATTTT
CDR3 length: 16; J gene: TRBJ1-6; D gene: NA; V gene: TRBV28; clone size: few; CDR3 protein: CASTSGPAASNSPLHF; CDR3 DNA: TGTGCCAGCACTTCTGGGCCTGCAGCGAGTAATTCACCCCTCCACTTT
CDR3 length: 13; J gene: TRBJ2-2; D gene: NA; V gene: TRBV6-1; clone size: few; CDR3 protein: CASSRELAGELFF; CDR3 DNA: TGTGCCAGCAGTCGGGAGTTAGCCGGGGAGCTGTTTTTT
CDR3 length: 15; J gene: TRBJ1-3; D gene: TRBD1; V gene: TRBV12-3/TRBV12-4; clone size: many; CDR3 protein: CASRESQGAGNTIYF; CDR3 DNA: TGTGCCAGCAGAGAATCACAGGGGGCTGGAAACACCATATATTTT
CDR3 length: 18; J gene: TRBJ1-1; D gene: NA; V gene: TRBV27; clone size: many; CDR3 protein: CASRADGGRTEMNTEAFF; CDR3 DNA: TGTGCCAGCAGAGCCGATGGGGGAAGGACAGAGATGAACACTGAAGCTTTCTTT
CDR3 length: 12; J gene: TRBJ2-3; D gene: TRBD1; V gene: TRBV25-1; clone size: NA; CDR3 protein: CASSQTGVTQYF; CDR3 DNA: TGTGCCAGCAGTCAAACAGGGGTTACGCAGTATTTT
CDR3 length: 17; J gene: TRBJ2-3; D gene: TRBD2; V gene: TRBV6-5; clone size: few; CDR3 protein: CASSYSLAGGYPDTQYF; CDR3 DNA: TGTGCCAGCAGTTACTCCCTAGCGGGAGGGTATCCAGATACGCAGTATTTT
CDR3 length: 14; J gene: TRBJ2-7; D gene: TRBD2; V gene: TRBV7-2; clone size: NA; CDR3 protein: CASSTTSVSYEQYF; CDR3 DNA: TGTGCCAGCAGTACGACTAGCGTGTCCTACGAGCAGTACTTC
CDR3 length: 12; J gene: TRBJ2-2; D gene: NA; V gene: TRBV20-1; clone size: NA; CDR3 protein: CSAREMGGELFF; CDR3 DNA: TGCAGTGCTAGAGAAATGGGCGGGGAGCTGTTTTTT
CDR3 length: 14; J gene: TRBJ1-5; D gene: NA; V gene: TRBV28; clone size: NA; CDR3 protein: CASSNGIINQPQHF; CDR3 DNA: TGTGCCAGCAGCAACGGGATAATCAATCAGCCCCAGCATTTT
CDR3 length: 17; J gene: TRBJ2-7; D gene: TRBD2; V gene: TRBV28; clone size: few; CDR3 protein: CASSPWTSGSSTYEQYF; CDR3 DNA: TGTGCCAGCAGTCCTTGGACTAGCGGGAGTTCCACCTACGAGCAGTACTTC
CDR3 length: 14; J gene: TRBJ2-1; D gene: NA; V gene: TRBV12-5; clone size: many; CDR3 protein: CASGLEGSYNEQFF; CDR3 DNA: TGTGCTAGTGGTTTGGAGGGAAGCTACAATGAGCAGTTCTTC
CDR3 length: 14; J gene: TRBJ2-1; D gene: NA; V gene: TRBV11-2; clone size: many; CDR3 protein: CASRPIGRQWEQFF; CDR3 DNA: TGTGCCAGCAGGCCTATTGGTAGGCAATGGGAGCAGTTCTTC
CDR3 length: 18; J gene: TRBJ2-4; D gene: TRBD1; V gene: TRBV28; clone size: many; CDR3 protein: CASSSQGQENLAKNIQYF; CDR3 DNA: TGTGCCAGCAGTTCGCAGGGACAGGAAAATTTAGCCAAAAACATTCAGTACTTC
CDR3 length: 15; J gene: TRBJ2-3; D gene: NA; V gene: TRBV19; clone size: few; CDR3 protein: CASTIRGLSTDTQYF; CDR3 DNA: TGTGCCAGTACCATACGGGGGTTGAGCACAGATACGCAGTATTTT